This T cell receptor beta chain was identified in a study of OX40 agonist ivuxolimab in advanced cancers. As for the study in general: Aged about 23 to 90 with a mean of approximately 60 years, they were around 85% male.

On this clone itself: The antigen is undetermined.

Points from the study as a whole: People who partly responded at 0.1-3.0 mg/kg had some of the least clonal expansion seen. Circulating CD4+ and CD8+ T cells showed clonal expansion by week 6 at 0.1 to 3.0 mg/kg.

From germline, CDR1 is SGHTA and CDR2 FQGTGA. Trimming shortened V by 3 bases and J by 4 bases, and 9 bases separated the two germline ends. The CDR3 contains 14 residues. Measured with immunoSEQ multiplex PCR; TCRdb has only the in-frame clones, and not every one. The profile covers roughly 80,000 clones, with around 87% appearing a single time and about 5.9% taken by the ten largest. The chain joins TRBV7-3 to TRBJ2-2; D not resolved. This specimen consisted of CD4+ or CD8+ T cells sorted from blood, obtained in a trial of the OX40 agonist ivuxolimab. The clonotype was recovered from an adult with an advanced solid tumor such as melanoma, head and neck, liver or kidney cancer. CDR3 residues: CASSFGIGTGELFF. DNA of the CDR3: TGTGCCAGCAGCTTCGGTATTGGCACCGGGGAGCTGTTTTTT. Supplemented by reference TRBV7-3 and TRBJ2-2, the full variable domain reads GAGVSQTPSNKVTEKGKYVELRCDPISGHTALYWYRQSLGQGPEFLIYFQGTGAADDSGLPNDRFFAVRPEGSVSTLKIQRTERGDSAVYLCASSFGIGTGELFFGEGSRLTVL.